These 12 T cell receptor beta chains came from one sample sequenced in a study of T cells expressing NK-cell markers (dated by TCRdb to 2020 to 2021). Receptor amplification or capture employed 5' RACE. Sequencing instrument: Illumina HiSeq 2000. TCRdb reprocessed the sequencing reads and holds a single record per CDR3 protein sequence, with no DNA. The table for this sample lists about 260,000 distinct CDR3 sequences. The ten biggest clones cover roughly 4.2% of the sample. The sample consisted of blood T cells: a sorted CD56 or NKG2C T cell subset, CD4+ or CD8+ T cells, or bulk PBMC T cells (not recorded which). The receptors were sampled from a woman aged 18 to 75 in good health.

The rearrangement joins TRBV29-1 to TRBJ2-5. The CDR3 covers 12 residues. Germline V lookup: CDR1 SQVTM, CDR2 ANQGSEA. CDR3 residues: CSVLASLGTQYF.

J is TRBJ1-3 and V is TRBV20-1; TCRdb's D call of TRBD1 is untestable without DNA. The CDR3 is made up of 16 amino acids. Germline assignment: CDR1 DFQATT and CDR2 SNEGSKA (reference sequence). CDR3: CSASGGVGAWGNTIYF.

The rearrangement uses TRBV5-4 and TRBJ2-7. Germline loops: CDR1 SGHNT, CDR2 YYREEE (reference sequence). The CDR3 runs 13 residues. CDR3 loop: CASSSAGTYEQYF.

The chain's CDR3 is CASSSQGREQYF. The chain joins TRBV12-3 or TRBV12-4 to TRBJ2-7; TCRdb picks TRBD1, but there is no DNA to check that call. The CDR3 spans 12 residues.

This rearrangement joins TRBV20-1 to TRBJ2-2; as DNA is missing, the TRBD2 call by TCRdb cannot be tested. Germline CDR1 is DFQATT and CDR2 is SNEGSKA (reference sequence). The CDR3 has 13 amino acids. The CDR3 loop reads CSAGGGNTGELFF.

The chain recombines TRBV25-1 with TRBJ2-1; the TRBD2 assignment by TCRdb is unverifiable without DNA. This CDR3 has 15 residues. The germline V gene has CDR1 MGHDK and CDR2 SYGVNS. This CDR3 reads CASSEGTSGFNEQFF.

The rearrangement uses TRBV7-8 and TRBJ2-7; TCRdb selects TRBD1, and the lack of DNA leaves this call unchecked. This CDR3 is 13 amino acids long. Per germline, CDR1 SGHVS and CDR2 FQNEAQ. The CDR3 sequence is CASSPTGYYEQYF. The variable domain in full, with the rest retrieved from reference TRBV7-8 and TRBJ2-7, is GAGVSQSPRYKVAKRGQDVALRCDPISGHVSLFWYQQALGQGPEFLTYFQNEAQLDKSGLPSDRFFAERPEGSVSTLKIQRTQQEDSAVYLCASSPTGYYEQYFGPGTRLTVT.

V is TRBV6-2 or TRBV6-3 and J is TRBJ1-1. CDR1 and CDR2 from the germline V gene are MNHEY and SVGEGT. CDR3 length: 14 residues. The CDR3 is CASSYSGVRTEAFF.

V and J are TRBV9 and TRBJ1-2. The CDR3 runs to 16 residues. Germline V gene data show CDR1 as SGDLS and CDR2 as YYNGEE. This CDR3 reads CASSVSGREGGYGYTF.

The J gene is TRBJ2-7, the V gene TRBV20-1; TCRdb designates TRBD1, a call that cannot be tested without DNA. This CDR3 is built from 15 residues. Germline CDR1 DFQATT, CDR2 SNEGSKA (reference sequence). The CDR3 here is CSAPIPGTGSNEQYF.

The chain has TRBV12-3 or TRBV12-4 and TRBJ1-6; TCRdb outputs TRBD1, but without DNA this stays unchecked. The CDR3 extends over 15 amino acids. CDR3 in amino acids: CASTSGTGGNSPLHF.

The genes are TRBV7-8 and TRBJ2-5. The V gene's germline CDR1 is SGHVS and CDR2 FQNEAQ. This CDR3 is built from 14 residues. CDR3 amino acids: CASSLDGLQETQYF.